A single TCR beta chain is shown here with its context. Antigen unknown. Each CDR3 protein is one row after TCRdb ran MiXCR on the RT-PCR reads. In the table there are under 550,000 distinct CDR3 sequences, less than 8% of which are singletons. Between the trimmed V and J ends, which lost 3 bases and 4 bases, there was a span of 18 bases. Germline V CDR1 and CDR2: KGHSH, LQKENI. The CDR3 covers 16 residues. The data were taken from a study of response to subunit inactivated influenza vaccine. Findings and limits, study-wide: The authors put forward the suggestion that each seasonal influenza vaccination may bring in only a limited number of new T cells.

The chain carries TRBV18 and TRBJ1-1; D might be TRBD1 (6 bases). Sequenced here: PBMCs from blood, sampled around 25 months after vaccination. The clonotype was recovered from a man between 50 and 70 years old who received an inactivated influenza vaccine. The CDR3 reads CASSPQPRGGGTEAFF. The CDR3 nucleotides are TGTGCCAGCTCACCTCAACCTAGGGGAGGGGGCACTGAAGCTTTCTTT.